The rows below give T cell receptor beta chains drawn from one sample of a study of CD8 T cells in ankylosing spondylitis. One entry per CDR3 protein results from TCRdb running MiXCR on the 5' RACE reads. This sample yields a few hundred thousand distinct CDR3 sequences, of which less than 9.5% are seen a single time; less than 15% belongs to the top ten. Sequencing was carried out using blood, either unsorted or a sorted T cell fraction (not recorded which). All receptors come from a male donor with ankylosing spondylitis. Each CDR3 is given with its conserved first and last residue. The order of the fields is J gene, V gene, D gene, clone size, CDR3 protein, CDR3 DNA. A D gene is named only where the DNA matches it firmly. Expanded clones are given a class, and other clones once, few, many or no size at all.

TRBJ2-2 | TRBV12-3/TRBV12-4 | NA | few | CASSSTFGNLANTGELFF | TGTGCCAGCAGTTCCACCTTCGGGAACCTTGCGAACACCGGGGAGCTGTTTTTT
TRBJ2-1 | TRBV4-1 | NA | many | CASSLSWAATGGNEQFF | TGCGCCAGCAGCCTCTCGTGGGCGGCAACAGGAGGTAATGAGCAGTTCTTC
TRBJ1-1 | TRBV29-1 | NA | many | CSVVGAMNTEAFF | TGCAGCGTTGTTGGCGCTATGAACACTGAAGCTTTCTTT
TRBJ2-1 | TRBV10-3 | TRBD1 | many | CAISSTGTGGLNEQFF | TGTGCCATCAGTTCTACCGGGACAGGGGGCCTTAATGAGCAGTTCTTC
TRBJ1-3 | TRBV4-1 | NA | many | CASSQEGARGNTIYF | TGCGCCAGCAGCCAAGAGGGGGCACGTGGAAACACCATATATTTT
TRBJ1-2 | TRBV20-1 | NA | few | CSESRASYGYTF | TGCAGTGAGAGTAGGGCTTCATATGGCTACACCTTC
TRBJ2-1 | TRBV21-1 | NA | NA | CASSVHGSSYNEQFF | TGTGCCAGCAGCGTCCACGGTAGCTCCTACAATGAGCAGTTCTTC
TRBJ2-7 | TRBV4-3 | NA | few | CASSPRRGDSYEQYF | TGCGCCAGCAGCCCCCGCCGAGGGGACTCCTACGAGCAGTACTTC
TRBJ1-1 | TRBV29-1 | NA | many | CSVEGVGNTEAFF | TGCAGCGTTGAGGGGGTAGGGAACACTGAAGCTTTCTTT
TRBJ2-3 | TRBV30 | NA | NA | CAWSFGTSTDTQYF | TGTGCCTGGAGTTTCGGGACCAGCACAGATACGCAGTATTTT
TRBJ2-6 | TRBV5-1 | NA | few | CASTGQTGANVLTF | TGCGCCAGCACAGGGCAAACTGGGGCCAACGTCCTGACTTTC
TRBJ2-3 | TRBV6-1 | TRBD2 | NA | CASSSLTSGRTDTQYF | TGTGCCAGCAGCTCCCTGACTAGCGGGAGAACAGATACGCAGTATTTT
TRBJ2-5 | TRBV29-1 | NA | many | CSVVVGETQYF | TGCAGCGTTGTCGTAGGGGAGACCCAGTACTTC
TRBJ2-5 | TRBV7-2 | NA | many | CASSRNREETQYF | TGTGCCAGCAGCCGGAACAGGGAAGAGACCCAGTACTTC
TRBJ2-5 | TRBV5-1 | TRBD1 | NA | CASSLRDSEQETQYF | TGCGCCAGCAGCCTCCGGGACAGTGAACAAGAGACCCAGTACTTC
TRBJ2-5 | TRBV12-3/TRBV12-4 | NA | NA | CASSLAWRKETQYF | TGTGCCAGCAGTTTAGCGTGGCGCAAAGAGACCCAGTACTTC
TRBJ1-1 | TRBV20-1 | NA | NA | CSATAPNTEAFF | TGCAGTGCCACCGCCCCGAACACTGAAGCTTTCTTT
TRBJ2-2 | TRBV5-1 | NA | few | CASSSDRVDTGELFF | TGCGCCAGCAGTTCGGATAGGGTGGACACCGGGGAGCTGTTTTTT
TRBJ1-5 | TRBV4-1 | NA | few | CASSQGVGVSNQPQHF | TGCGCCAGCAGCCAAGGTGTGGGGGTTAGCAATCAGCCCCAGCATTTT
TRBJ2-2 | TRBV7-2 | TRBD2 | NA | CASSVRGVVWTGELFF | TGTGCCAGCAGCGTCCGGGGGGTAGTTTGGACCGGGGAGCTGTTTTTT
TRBJ1-2 | TRBV27 | NA | NA | CASSSRGGSDGYTF | TGTGCCAGCAGCTCCCGGGGAGGGAGCGATGGCTACACCTTC